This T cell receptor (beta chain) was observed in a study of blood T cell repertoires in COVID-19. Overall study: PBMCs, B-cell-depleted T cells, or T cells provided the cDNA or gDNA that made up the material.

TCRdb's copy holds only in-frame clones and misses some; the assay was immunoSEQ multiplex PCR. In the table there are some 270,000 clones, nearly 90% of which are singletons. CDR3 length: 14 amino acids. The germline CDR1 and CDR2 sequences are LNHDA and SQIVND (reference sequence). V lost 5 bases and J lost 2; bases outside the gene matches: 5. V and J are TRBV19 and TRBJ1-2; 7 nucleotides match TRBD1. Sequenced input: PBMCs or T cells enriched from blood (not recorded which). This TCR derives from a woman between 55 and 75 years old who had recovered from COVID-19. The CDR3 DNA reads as TGTGCCAGTAGTCATCAGGGGGTGAACTATGGCTACACCTTC. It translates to CASSHQGVNYGYTF.